This entry is about one T cell receptor beta chain. Antigen unknown. This sample was included in a study of healthy donors' naive CD4 and CD8 T cells. The wider study: For TCR alpha, new primers spanned all functional IMGT alpha genes. The study, taken as a whole, reports: Positive CDR3 charge linked to CD4+ cells, negative to CD8+ cells. Bulk sequencing left alpha and beta chains unpaired.

J gave up 2 bases and V 4 bases, and 15 bases lay outside the gene matches. The CDR3 has 18 residues. The germline CDR1 and CDR2 sequences are SNHLY and FYNNEI. Each TCR library used around 500 ng of total RNA and a linear amplification protocol. MiXCR, run by TCRdb on the reads, gives a single entry per CDR3 protein. The table includes approximately 180,000 distinct CDR3 sequences, about 70% detected once. CD4+CD8-CD45RO-CD45RA+ cells were naive CD4+; CD8+CD4-CD45RA+CD27bright cells were naive CD8+. The clonotype comes from a pool of human donors in good health; the sample pools cells from several healthy donors. Sequencing used naive CD4+ and CD8+ T cells sorted from blood, pooled from several donors. The chain recombines TRBV2 with TRBJ2-3, with 7 bases identical to TRBD1. The CDR3, as DNA: TGTGCCAGCAGTGCACTCCCTCCGGGACAGTTTTACACAGATACGCAGTATTTT. Protein: CASSALPPGQFYTDTQYF.